The rows below give T cell receptor beta chains drawn from one sample of a study of T cell responses to AZD1222 COVID-19 vaccine. Clones were sequenced by immunoSEQ multiplex PCR, and TCRdb holds only the in-frame ones, with some missing. Of roughly 200,000 clones listed, 85% to 95% are singletons. Sequenced here: peripheral blood, sampled on day 0 of MenACWY control vaccination. The receptors originated from an adult in good health. Both conserved end residues are part of each CDR3. A D gene is named only where the DNA matches it firmly. Size is omitted from some rows. Given values are once, few, many or a class for expanded clones.

clone_size d_call j_call v_call cdr3_aa cdr3_nt
once . TRBJ1-6 TRBV7-9 CASSSDGQDNSPLHF TGTGCCAGCAGTAGTGATGGGCAGGATAATTCACCCCTCCACTTT
. . TRBJ1-3 TRBV7-8 CASSLAGWNTIYF TGTGCCAGCAGCTTAGCGGGGTGGAACACCATATATTTT
. TRBD2 TRBJ2-7 TRBV7-2 CASSFTSGGAHEQYF TGTGCCAGCAGTTTCACTAGCGGGGGGGCCCACGAGCAGTACTTC
few . TRBJ1-3 TRBV7-2 CASSLGGIRTIYF TGTGCCAGCAGCTTAGGGGGCATAAGGACCATATATTTT
. . TRBJ1-1 TRBV2 CASSDAEVVIEAFF TGTGCCAGCAGCGACGCCGAGGTCGTTATTGAAGCTTTCTTT
. TRBD1 TRBJ1-1 TRBV6-5 CASSEDRGAEAFF TGTGCCAGCAGCGAGGACAGGGGTGCTGAAGCTTTCTTT
. . TRBJ1-1 TRBV11-2 CASSPWTVNTEAFF TGTGCCAGCAGCCCCTGGACAGTGAACACTGAAGCTTTCTTT
. TRBD1 TRBJ1-1 TRBV6-5 CASSKGQPWAEAFF TGTGCCAGCAGCAAGGGACAGCCGTGGGCTGAAGCTTTCTTT
. . TRBJ2-7 TRBV21-1 CASSKDRRGTYEQYF TGTGCCAGCAGCAAAGATCGACGGGGGACCTACGAGCAGTACTTC
. TRBD1 TRBJ1-2 TRBV7-2 CASSPGTDNYGYTF TGTGCCAGCAGCCCCGGGACAGATAACTATGGCTACACCTTC
. . TRBJ1-4 TRBV5-6 CASSLGYKGEKLFF TGTGCCAGCAGCTTGGGGTACAAGGGTGAAAAACTGTTTTTT
. TRBD1 TRBJ1-3 TRBV15 CATSRPGTAGNTIYF TGTGCCACCAGCAGACCCGGGACAGCTGGAAACACCATATATTTT
. TRBD1 TRBJ2-4 TRBV19 CASRSQGVAKNIQYF TGTGCCAGTAGATCACAGGGGGTAGCCAAAAACATTCAGTACTTC
. . TRBJ1-1 TRBV10-3 CAIGGGRLNTEAFF TGTGCCATCGGGGGCGGCAGGCTTAACACTGAAGCTTTCTTT
. . TRBJ1-3 TRBV7-2 CASTSLGPGNTIYF TGTGCCAGCACCTCTTTGGGGCCAGGAAACACCATATATTTT
. . TRBJ1-2 TRBV5-1 CASSLSLAEAYGYTF TGCGCCAGCAGCTTGAGTCTAGCAGAAGCCTATGGCTACACCTTC
. TRBD1 TRBJ1-2 TRBV7-2 CASSLKGQTDYGYTF TGTGCCAGCAGCTTGAAGGGACAGACCGACTATGGCTACACCTTC
. . TRBJ1-2 TRBV6-5 CASSPTWGHGYTF TGTGCCAGCAGCCCCACCTGGGGACATGGCTACACCTTC
. TRBD2 TRBJ2-3 TRBV18 CASSPRASGGADTQYF TGTGCCAGCTCACCAAGGGCTAGCGGGGGGGCAGATACGCAGTATTTT
. . TRBJ1-3 TRBV28 CASSPTGTRLMGNTIYF TGTGCCAGCAGTCCCACAGGGACCCGACTGATGGGAAACACCATATATTTT
. . TRBJ1-5 TRBV2 CASSFEFAVNQPQHF TGTGCCAGCAGCTTCGAGTTCGCGGTGAATCAGCCCCAGCATTTT
. . TRBJ1-3 TRBV5-4 CAASRGGDGNTIYF TGTGCCGCAAGCCGGGGAGGGGATGGAAACACCATATATTTT
. TRBD1 TRBJ2-1 TRBV6-5 CASTDRGAYNEQFF TGTGCCAGCACCGACAGGGGCGCCTACAATGAGCAGTTCTTC
once . TRBJ1-1 TRBV5-1 CASSLSWGYTEAFF TGCGCCAGCAGCTTGTCTTGGGGATACACTGAAGCTTTCTTT
. . TRBJ1-2 TRBV30 CAWSWTGNGYTF TGTGCCTGGAGTTGGACGGGCAATGGCTACACCTTC
few . TRBJ1-2 TRBV5-4 CASSLGGNYGYTF TGTGCCAGCAGCTTAGGGGGGAACTATGGCTACACCTTC
. . TRBJ1-1 TRBV3-1/TRBV3-2 CASSQGTLREGEAFF TGTGCCAGCAGCCAAGGGACCCTCAGGGAGGGTGAAGCTTTCTTT
. TRBD1 TRBJ1-6 TRBV5-4 CASSLRTGGSPLHF TGTGCCAGCAGCTTACGGACAGGGGGTTCACCCCTCCACTTT
few TRBD1 TRBJ1-1 TRBV3-1/TRBV3-2 CASSQVDGTANTEAFF TGTGCCAGCAGCCAAGTGGACGGGACAGCCAACACTGAAGCTTTCTTT
once TRBD1 TRBJ1-3 TRBV4-1 CASSQGWGTGSGNTIYF TGCGCCAGCAGCCAAGGGTGGGGGACAGGGTCTGGAAACACCATATATTTT
. . TRBJ2-2 TRBV4-3 CASSRDFIYTGELFF TGCGCCAGCAGCCGAGACTTTATTTACACCGGGGAGCTGTTTTTT
. TRBD2 TRBJ2-5 TRBV7-2 CASSPTGGRWETQYF TGTGCCAGCAGCCCTACGGGGGGGCGGTGGGAGACCCAGTACTTC
. . TRBJ2-3 TRBV7-3 CASSQRLDTQYF TGTGCCAGCAGCCAACGTTTGGATACGCAGTATTTT
. . TRBJ2-5 TRBV29-1 CSVEHLSETQYF TGCAGCGTTGAACACCTTTCCGAGACCCAGTACTTC
. . TRBJ1-3 TRBV4-1 CASSQVTGPSSGNTIYF TGCGCCAGCAGCCAAGTAACGGGGCCTTCCTCTGGAAACACCATATATTTT
. . TRBJ2-7 TRBV3-1/TRBV3-2 CASSHEGQMSYEQYF TGTGCCAGCAGCCATGAAGGACAGATGAGTTACGAGCAGTACTTC
. TRBD2 TRBJ2-3 TRBV5-6 CASSRKPATSGSTDTQYF TGTGCCAGCAGCCGGAAGCCAGCAACTAGCGGGAGCACAGATACGCAGTATTTT